This TCR beta chain was identified in a study of human T cells and chemical hapten exposure. The wider study: Across samples, TCR yields varied, mostly owing to small differences in pooled library volumes.

Noted time point: healthy volunteer bleed at 6 weeks. Unfractionated whole blood yielded the extracted total RNA. Findings and caveats of the study: The number of TCRs over 1 in 1000 frequency stayed unchanged after DPC.

V was cut by 1 base and J by 8 bases, with 9 bases left in between. The CDR3 spans 13 residues. CDR1 and CDR2 from the germline V gene are MGHRA and YSYEKL. This clonotype was detected a few times. The target antigen is unknown. During construction of the library, unique molecular identifiers were attached to individual cDNA molecules for quantitative, reproducible TCR counting. TCRdb re-analysed the RACE reads in MiXCR, keeping a single row per CDR3 protein. This table holds 65,000 or so distinct CDR3 sequences, approximately 6.1% found once. Sequencing input: whole blood. This receptor was obtained from a female donor in good health. Some clones in this sample may be carry-over from other donors' samples. The chain employs TRBV4-1 and TRBJ2-1, with D maybe TRBD1 (6 bases). CDR3 protein: CASSQVGGDEQFF. The CDR3 region has the DNA TGCGCCAGCAGCCAAGTAGGGGGTGATGAGCAGTTCTTC.